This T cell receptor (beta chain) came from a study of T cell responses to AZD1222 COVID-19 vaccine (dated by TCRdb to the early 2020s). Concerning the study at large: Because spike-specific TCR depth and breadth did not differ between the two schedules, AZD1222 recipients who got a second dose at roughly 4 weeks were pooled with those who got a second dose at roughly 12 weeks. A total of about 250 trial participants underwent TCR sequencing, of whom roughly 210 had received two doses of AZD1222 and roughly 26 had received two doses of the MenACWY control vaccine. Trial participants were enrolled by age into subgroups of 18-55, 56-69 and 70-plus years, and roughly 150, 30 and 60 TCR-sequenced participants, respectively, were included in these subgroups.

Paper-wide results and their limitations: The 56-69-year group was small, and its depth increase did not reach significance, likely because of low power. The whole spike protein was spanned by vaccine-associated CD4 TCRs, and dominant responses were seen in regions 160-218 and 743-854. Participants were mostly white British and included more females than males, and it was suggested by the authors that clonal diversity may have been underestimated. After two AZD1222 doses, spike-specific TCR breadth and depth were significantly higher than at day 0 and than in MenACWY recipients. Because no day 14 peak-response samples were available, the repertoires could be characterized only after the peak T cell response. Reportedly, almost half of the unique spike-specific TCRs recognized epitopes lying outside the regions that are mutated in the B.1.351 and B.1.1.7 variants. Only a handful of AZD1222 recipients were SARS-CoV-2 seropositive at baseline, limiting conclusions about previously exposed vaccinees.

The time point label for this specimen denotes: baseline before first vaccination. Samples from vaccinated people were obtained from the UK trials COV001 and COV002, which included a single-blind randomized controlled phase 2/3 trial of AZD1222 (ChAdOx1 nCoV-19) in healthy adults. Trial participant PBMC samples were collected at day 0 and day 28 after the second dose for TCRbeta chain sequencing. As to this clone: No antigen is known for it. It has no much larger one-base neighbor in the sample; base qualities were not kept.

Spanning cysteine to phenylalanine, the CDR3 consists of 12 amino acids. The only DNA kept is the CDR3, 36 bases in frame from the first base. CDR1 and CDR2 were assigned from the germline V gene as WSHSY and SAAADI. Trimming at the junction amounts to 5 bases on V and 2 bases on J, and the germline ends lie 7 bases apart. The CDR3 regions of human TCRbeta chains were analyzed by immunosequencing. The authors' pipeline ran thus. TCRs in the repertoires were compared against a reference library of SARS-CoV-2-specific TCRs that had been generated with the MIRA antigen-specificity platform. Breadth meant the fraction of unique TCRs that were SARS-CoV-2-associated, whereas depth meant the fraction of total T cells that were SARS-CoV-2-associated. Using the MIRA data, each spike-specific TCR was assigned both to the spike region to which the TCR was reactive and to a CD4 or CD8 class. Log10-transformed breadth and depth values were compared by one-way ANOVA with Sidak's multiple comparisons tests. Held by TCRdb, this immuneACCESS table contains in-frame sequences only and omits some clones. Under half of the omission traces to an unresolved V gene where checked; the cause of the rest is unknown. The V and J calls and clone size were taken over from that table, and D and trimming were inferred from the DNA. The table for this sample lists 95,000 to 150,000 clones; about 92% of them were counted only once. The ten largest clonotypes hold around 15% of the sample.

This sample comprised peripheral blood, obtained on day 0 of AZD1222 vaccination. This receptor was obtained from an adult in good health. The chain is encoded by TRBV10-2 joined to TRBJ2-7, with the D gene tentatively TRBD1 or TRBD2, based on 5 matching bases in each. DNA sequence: TGCGCCAGCAGTCGGGACGCCTACGAGCAGTACTTC. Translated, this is CASSRDAYEQYF.